The 19 T cell receptor beta chains listed next were all sequenced from one sample in a study of T cell responses to AZD1222 COVID-19 vaccine. The assay was immunoSEQ multiplex PCR, and TCRdb's table has in-frame clones only and misses some. The sample carries 75,000 to 90,000 clones, approximately 90% recorded once. The specimen was peripheral blood, collected on day 0 of AZD1222 vaccination. These receptors were obtained from an adult in good health.

V and J are TRBV6-6 and TRBJ2-4, with a weak D call TRBD2 (7 bases). The CDR3 has 14 amino acids. Trimming took off 8 bases at V and 2 bases at J, with 13 bases between the two ends. Germline assignment: CDR1 MNHNY and CDR2 SVGAGI (reference sequence). This CDR3 reads CASCGGGTKNIQYF. DNA for the CDR3: TGTGCCAGCTGCGGGGGCGGGACCAAAAACATTCAGTACTTC.

The rearrangement links TRBV27 to TRBJ2-3; TRBD2 aligns across 8 bases. The germline gives CDR1 MNHEY, CDR2 SMNVEV (reference sequence). V dropped 6 bases and J dropped 5; count of bases not matched to a gene: 10. The CDR3 contains 15 residues. DNA for the CDR3: TGTGCCAGCAGCCGTTCCCGGGGGGGCAGAGATACGCAGTATTTT. Translation gives CASSRSRGGRDTQYF.

The chain is built from TRBV21-1 and TRBJ1-6; the table assigns TRBD1, which was not confirmed against the DNA. TRBV21-1 is a listed pseudogene. The CDR3 runs 16 residues. The DNA of the CDR3 is TGTGCCAGCAGCAATCGCGAGGGGGAACCGAATTCACCCCTCCACTTT. It codes for CASSNREGEPNSPLHF.

This chain connects TRBV7-8 to TRBJ2-6; D may be TRBD1 (6 bases). The germline V and J ends were trimmed by 5 bases and 2 bases, with 13 bases remaining between them. Per germline, CDR1 SGHVS and CDR2 FQNEAQ. This CDR3 spans 16 amino acids. The CDR3 is CASSARGGTGANVLTF. The CDR3 region has the DNA TGTGCCAGCAGCGCCCGAGGGGGAACTGGGGCCAACGTCCTGACTTTC. Full variable domain (outside the CDR3, taken from reference TRBV7-8 and TRBJ2-6): GAGVSQSPRYKVAKRGQDVALRCDPISGHVSLFWYQQALGQGPEFLTYFQNEAQLDKSGLPSDRFFAERPEGSVSTLKIQRTQQEDSAVYLCASSARGGTGANVLTFGAGSRLTVL.

J is TRBJ1-1 and V is TRBV15; D is possibly TRBD1 (5 bases). The CDR3 length is 14 residues. Trimming left V 0 bases short and J 4 bases short, with 9 bases between. The V gene's germline CDR1 is LNHNV and CDR2 YYDKDF (reference sequence). The CDR3 bases are TGTGCCACCAGCAGAGATTTGGGGGGCACTGAAGCTTTCTTT. Amino acid sequence: CATSRDLGGTEAFF.

This clone was seen a single time. The J gene is TRBJ2-7, the V gene TRBV3-1 (or the pseudogene TRBV3-2), with 7 positions matching TRBD2. This CDR3 has 15 residues. Germline V gene lookup returns CDR1 LGHDT and CDR2 YNNKEL (reference sequence). V lost 3 bases, J lost 3 bases, and 8 bases stayed unmatched. This CDR3 reads CASSHGRAGVYEQYF. In DNA form, the CDR3 reads TGTGCCAGCAGCCACGGCCGGGCGGGGGTCTACGAGCAGTACTTC.

The chain links TRBV19 to TRBJ1-5; 9 nucleotides line up with TRBD1. The CDR3 totals 15 residues. The germline V gene encodes CDR1 LNHDA and CDR2 SQIVND (reference sequence). With V trimmed by 7 bases and J by 0 bases, 4 bases remained unmatched. CDR3 in amino acids: CASTQGAYSNQPQHF. DNA for the CDR3: TGTGCCAGTACACAGGGGGCGTATAGCAATCAGCCCCAGCATTTT.

This clone was recorded once. The chain carries TRBV28 and TRBJ2-1; D may be TRBD2 (6 bases). The CDR3 has 13 amino acids. Germline values: CDR1 MDHEN, CDR2 SYDVKM. V was clipped by 3 bases and J by 5 bases, with 8 bases between them. The CDR3 DNA is TGTGCCAGCAGTTTGCGGGGCAACAATGAGCAGTTCTTC. It specifies CASSLRGNNEQFF.

The gene calls are TRBV2 and TRBJ2-5; D not resolved. With 6 bases removed from V and 4 bases from J, the gap between germline ends came to 6 bases. CDR1 is SNHLY, CDR2 FYNNEI, per germline. The CDR3 covers 11 residues. This CDR3 is CASSPRETQYF. The CDR3 nucleotides are TGTGCCAGCAGCCCTAGAGAGACCCAGTACTTC.

V and J are TRBV19 and TRBJ1-6; 7 positions agree with TRBD1. Losses at the gene ends were 5 bases for V and 9 bases for J; bases not matched to a gene: 10. Germline V gene sequence: CDR1 LNHDA, CDR2 SQIVND (reference sequence). The CDR3 runs to 15 residues. The CDR3 spells CASSPRGDGGSPLHF. Here the CDR3 DNA reads TGTGCCAGTAGTCCCAGGGGGGATGGAGGTTCACCCCTCCACTTT.

This sequence joins TRBV28 and TRBJ2-7, with unresolved D. V was trimmed by 2 bases and J by 6 bases, leaving 8 bases between them. The CDR3 length is 12 residues. From germline, CDR1 is MDHEN and CDR2 SYDVKM. The CDR3 sequence: CASSLMGSEQYF. CDR3 sequence (DNA): TGTGCCAGCAGTTTAATGGGTTCCGAGCAGTACTTC.

The chain couples TRBV28 to TRBJ2-7; 7 bases are shared with TRBD2. CDR1 and CDR2 from the germline V gene are MDHEN and SYDVKM. V dropped 6 bases and J dropped 4; count of bases not matched to a gene: 12. CDR3 length: 15 residues. For the CDR3, the DNA is TGTGCCAGCAGCCCCGCGGGGAGGGGTTTGTACGAGCAGTACTTC. Translated, it gives CASSPAGRGLYEQYF.

This sequence joins TRBV28 and TRBJ2-2; 11 positions match TRBD2. This CDR3 is built from 18 residues. After removal of 1 base from V and 4 bases from J, the junction contained 8 bases not matched to a gene. Germline V lookup: CDR1 MDHEN, CDR2 SYDVKM. CDR3 protein: CASSLFRRTSGFTGELFF. The CDR3, as DNA: TGTGCCAGCAGTTTATTCAGGAGGACTAGCGGGTTCACCGGGGAGCTGTTTTTT. Based on the CDR3 plus reference TRBV28 and TRBJ2-2, the full variable domain is DVKVTQSSRYLVKRTGEKVFLECVQDMDHENMFWYRQDPGLGLRLIYFSYDVKMKEKGDIPEGYSVSREKKERFSLILESASTNQTSMYLCASSLFRRTSGFTGELFFGEGSRLTVL.

V is TRBV18 and J is TRBJ1-5, with D tentatively TRBD1 (6 bases). The CDR3 loop spans 13 amino acids. The V end lost 8 bases, the J end lost 1 base, and 9 bases lay between the germline ends. Germline V gives CDR1 KGHSH, CDR2 LQKENI. CDR3 region: CASNRDSNQPQHF. As DNA, the CDR3 is TGTGCCAGCAACAGGGACAGCAATCAGCCCCAGCATTTT.

Points on this clone: One end of the junction varies from germline; a read error may be responsible. The DNA of the CDR3 is TGTGCCAGCTCAACCCGTTCGACAGGGGAAGGGTACAGTGAGCAGTTCTTC. Translation gives CASSTRSTGEGYSEQFF. V usage is TRBV18 and J usage is TRBJ2-1; 8 bases fit TRBD1. CDR1 KGHSH and CDR2 LQKENI come from the germline V gene. This CDR3 is 17 amino acids long. The full variable domain, completed using reference TRBV18 and TRBJ2-1, is NAGVMQNPRHLVRRRGQEARLRCSPMKGHSHVYWYRQLPEEGLKFMVYLQKENIIDESGMPKERFSAEFPKEGPSILRIQQVVRGDSAAYFCASSTRSTGEGYSEQFFGPGTRLTVL.

This clone was counted a single time. This sequence joins TRBV28 and TRBJ2-3, with TRBD2 matching 10 bases. V gave up 3 bases and J gave up 9 bases; unmatched junction bases: 0. From germline, CDR1 is MDHEN and CDR2 SYDVKM. This CDR3 spans 12 amino acids. CDR3 nucleotides: TGTGCCAGCAGTTTGACTAGCGGGACGCAGTATTTT. Amino acid sequence: CASSLTSGTQYF.

As for this clone: One end of the junction is discordant with germline, which a read error may explain. The chain carries TRBV7-7 and TRBJ1-3; no reliable D call. The V gene's germline CDR1 is SSHAT and CDR2 FNYEAQ (reference sequence). CDR3 size: 13 residues. CDR3 sequence reads: CASSPRGGNTIYF. The DNA for the CDR3 is TGTGCTAGCAGCCCCCGCGGTGGAAACACCATATATTTT.

The chain couples TRBV9 to TRBJ1-1; D gene uncertain. V dropped 1 base and J dropped 6 bases, with 16 bases sitting between them. CDR3 length equals 15 residues. Germline V gene lookup returns CDR1 SGDLS and CDR2 YYNGEE. The CDR3 DNA is TGTGCCAGCAGCGTATCAAGCGTGCATACCGCTGAAGCTTTCTTT. It translates to CASSVSSVHTAEAFF. Full variable domain (missing parts from reference TRBV9 and TRBJ1-1): DSGVTQTPKHLITATGQRVTLRCSPRSGDLSVYWYQQSLDQGLQFLIQYYNGEERAKGNILERFSAQQFPDLHSELNLSSLELGDSALYFCASSVSSVHTAEAFFGQGTRLTVV.

This chain uses TRBV7-8 with TRBJ1-4; TRBD1 matches at 7 bases. The CDR3 is 15 amino acids. The V segment lost 5 bases and the J segment 4 bases; nucleotides outside the gene matches: 7. Germline V gene lookup returns CDR1 SGHVS and CDR2 FQNEAQ. In nucleotides, the CDR3 is TGTGCCAGCAGCCCCAGGGACAGACATAATGAAAAACTGTTTTTT. Its protein is CASSPRDRHNEKLFF.